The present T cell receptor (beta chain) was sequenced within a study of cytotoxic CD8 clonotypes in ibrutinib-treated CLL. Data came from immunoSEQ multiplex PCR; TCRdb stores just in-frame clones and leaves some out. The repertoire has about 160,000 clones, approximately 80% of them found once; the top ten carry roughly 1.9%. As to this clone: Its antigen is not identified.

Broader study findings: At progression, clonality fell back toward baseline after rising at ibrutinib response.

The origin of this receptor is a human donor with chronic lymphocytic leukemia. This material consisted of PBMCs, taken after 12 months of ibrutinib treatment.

CDR3 sequence reads: CASRYRGRYGYTF. CDR3 bases: TGTGCCAGCAGGTACAGGGGGCGCTATGGCTACACCTTC. J is TRBJ1-2 and V is TRBV6-6, with TRBD1 matching over 9 bases. CDR1 and CDR2 (germline): MNHNY, SVGAGI (reference sequence). V dropped 6 bases and J dropped 4; count of bases not matched to a gene: 3. CDR3 length: 13 amino acids.